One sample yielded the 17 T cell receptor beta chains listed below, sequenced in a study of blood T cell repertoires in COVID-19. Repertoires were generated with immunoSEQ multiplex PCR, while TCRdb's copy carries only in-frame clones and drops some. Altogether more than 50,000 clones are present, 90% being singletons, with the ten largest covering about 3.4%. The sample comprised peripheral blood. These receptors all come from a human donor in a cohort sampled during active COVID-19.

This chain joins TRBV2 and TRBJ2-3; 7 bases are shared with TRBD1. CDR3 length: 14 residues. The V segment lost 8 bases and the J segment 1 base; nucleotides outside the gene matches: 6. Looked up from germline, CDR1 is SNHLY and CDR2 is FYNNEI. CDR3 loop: CASSNRGRTDTQYF. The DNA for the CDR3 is TGTGCCAGCTCAAACAGGGGTCGCACAGATACGCAGTATTTT.

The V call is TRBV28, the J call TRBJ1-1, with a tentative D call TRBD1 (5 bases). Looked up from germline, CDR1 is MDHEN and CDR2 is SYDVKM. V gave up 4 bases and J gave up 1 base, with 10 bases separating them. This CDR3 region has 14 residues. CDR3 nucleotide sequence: TGTGCCAGCAGTTCGTCCCAGGGGAACACTGAAGCTTTCTTT. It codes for CASSSSQGNTEAFF.

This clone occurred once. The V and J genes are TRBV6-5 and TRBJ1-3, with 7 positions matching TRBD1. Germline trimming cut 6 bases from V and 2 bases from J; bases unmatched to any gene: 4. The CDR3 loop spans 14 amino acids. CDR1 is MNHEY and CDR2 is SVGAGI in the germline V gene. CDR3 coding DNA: TGTGCCAGCAGCCGGGACAGCCCTGGAAACACCATATATTTT. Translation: CASSRDSPGNTIYF.

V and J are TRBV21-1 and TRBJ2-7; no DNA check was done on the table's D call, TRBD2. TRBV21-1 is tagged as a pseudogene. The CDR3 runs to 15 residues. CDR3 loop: CASSPRRRTTYEQYV. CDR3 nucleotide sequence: TGTGCCAGCAGCCCCCGGCGGCGTACAACCTACGAGCAGTACGTC.

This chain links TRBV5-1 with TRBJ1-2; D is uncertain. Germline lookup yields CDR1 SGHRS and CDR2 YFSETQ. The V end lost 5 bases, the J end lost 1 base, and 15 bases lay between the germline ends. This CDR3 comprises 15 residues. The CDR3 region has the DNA TGCGCCAGCAGTACTGGTTCGCGGGGTAACTATGGCTACACCTTC. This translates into CASSTGSRGNYGYTF.

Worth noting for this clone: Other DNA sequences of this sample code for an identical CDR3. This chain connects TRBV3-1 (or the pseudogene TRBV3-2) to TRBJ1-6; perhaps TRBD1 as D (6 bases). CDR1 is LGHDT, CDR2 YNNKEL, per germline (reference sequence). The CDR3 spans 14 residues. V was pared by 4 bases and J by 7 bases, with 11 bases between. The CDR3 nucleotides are TGTGCCAGCAGCCGAAGGACAGCCAATTCACCCCTCCACTTT. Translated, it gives CASSRRTANSPLHF.

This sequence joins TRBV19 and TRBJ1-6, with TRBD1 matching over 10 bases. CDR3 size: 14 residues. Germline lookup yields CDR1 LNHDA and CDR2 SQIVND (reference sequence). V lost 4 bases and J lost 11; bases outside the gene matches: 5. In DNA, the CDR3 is TGTGCCAGTAGTACTCGACAGGGGGCCGCACCCCTCCACTTT. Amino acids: CASSTRQGAAPLHF.

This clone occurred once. The CDR3 DNA is TGTGCCAGCTCACCAGGGTATTGGACATCCCGATCACAAGAGACCCAGTACTTC. Protein sequence: CASSPGYWTSRSQETQYF. J is TRBJ2-5 and V is TRBV18; D is perhaps TRBD1 (5 bases). The V and J ends lost 2 bases and 2 bases respectively, with 21 bases between them. The CDR3 is made up of 18 amino acids. CDR1 and CDR2 from the germline V gene are KGHSH and LQKENI.

CDR3 in amino acids: CASRGDRLFSGANVLTF. DNA of the CDR3: TGTGCCAGCAGGGGGGACAGGCTCTTCTCTGGGGCCAACGTCCTGACTTTC. The rearrangement links TRBV7-9 to TRBJ2-6, with 8 bases that match TRBD1. This CDR3 contains 17 residues. Germline CDR1 and CDR2: SEHNR and FQNEAQ (reference sequence). The junction had 7 bases not matched to a gene; V was cut back by 6 bases and J by 0 bases.

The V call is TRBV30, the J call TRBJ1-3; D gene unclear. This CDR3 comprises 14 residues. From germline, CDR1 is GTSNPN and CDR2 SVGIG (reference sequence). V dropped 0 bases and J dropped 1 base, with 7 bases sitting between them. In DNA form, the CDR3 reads TGTGCCTGGAGTGTACTAGGGTCTGGAAACACCATATATTTT. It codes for CAWSVLGSGNTIYF.

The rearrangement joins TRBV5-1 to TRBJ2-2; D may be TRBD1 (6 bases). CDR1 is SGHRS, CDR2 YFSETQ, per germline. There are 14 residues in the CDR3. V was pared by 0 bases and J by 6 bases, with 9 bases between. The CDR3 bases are TGCGCCAGCAGCTTGGGACAGGTTCCCGGGGAGCTGTTTTTT. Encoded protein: CASSLGQVPGELFF.

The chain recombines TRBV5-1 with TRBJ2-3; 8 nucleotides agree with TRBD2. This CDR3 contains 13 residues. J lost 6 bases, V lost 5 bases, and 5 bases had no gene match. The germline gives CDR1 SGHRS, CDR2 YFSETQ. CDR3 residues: CASRPGGVDTQYF. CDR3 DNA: TGCGCCAGCAGACCCGGGGGGGTGGATACGCAGTATTTT.

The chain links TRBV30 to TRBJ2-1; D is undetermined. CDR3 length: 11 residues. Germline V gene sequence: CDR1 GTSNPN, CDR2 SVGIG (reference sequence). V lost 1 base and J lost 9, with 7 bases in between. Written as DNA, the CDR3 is TGTGCCTGGAGTGAAGTGCGTGAGCAGTTCTTC. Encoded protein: CAWSEVREQFF. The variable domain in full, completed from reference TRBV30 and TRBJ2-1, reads SQTIHQWPATLVQPVGSPLSLECTVEGTSNPNLYWYRQAAGRGLQLLFYSVGIGQISSEVPQNLSASRPQDRQFILSSKKLLLSDSGFYLCAWSEVREQFFGPGTRLTVL.

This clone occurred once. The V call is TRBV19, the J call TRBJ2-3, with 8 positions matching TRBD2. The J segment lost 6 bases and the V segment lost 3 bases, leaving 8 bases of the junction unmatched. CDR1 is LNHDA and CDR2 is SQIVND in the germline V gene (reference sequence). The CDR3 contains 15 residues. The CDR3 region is CASSIPAGGGDTQYF. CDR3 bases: TGTGCCAGTAGTATTCCGGCGGGGGGCGGGGATACGCAGTATTTT. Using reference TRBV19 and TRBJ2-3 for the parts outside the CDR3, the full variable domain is DGGITQSPKYLFRKEGQNVTLSCEQNLNHDAMYWYRQDPGQGLRLIYYSQIVNDFQKGDIAEGYSVSREKKESFPLTVTSAQKNPTAFYLCASSIPAGGGDTQYFGPGTRLTVL.

Here the CDR3 reads CASSLSSVQETQYF. CDR3 nucleotides: TGTGCCAGCAGTCTTAGCTCCGTCCAAGAGACCCAGTACTTC. The chain joins TRBV7-8 to TRBJ2-5; D not certain. There are 14 residues in the CDR3. The germline V gene encodes CDR1 SGHVS and CDR2 FQNEAQ. Trimming cost V 6 bases and J 1 base, with 12 bases left between them. The variable domain in full, with the rest retrieved from reference TRBV7-8 and TRBJ2-5, is GAGVSQSPRYKVAKRGQDVALRCDPISGHVSLFWYQQALGQGPEFLTYFQNEAQLDKSGLPSDRFFAERPEGSVSTLKIQRTQQEDSAVYLCASSLSSVQETQYFGPGTRLLVL.

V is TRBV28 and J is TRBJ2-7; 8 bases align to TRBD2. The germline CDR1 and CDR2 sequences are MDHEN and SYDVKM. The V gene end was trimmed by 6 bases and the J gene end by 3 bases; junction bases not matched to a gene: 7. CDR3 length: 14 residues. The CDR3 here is CASRSGGANYEQYV. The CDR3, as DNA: TGTGCCAGCAGGTCGGGGGGGGCAAACTACGAGCAGTACGTC.

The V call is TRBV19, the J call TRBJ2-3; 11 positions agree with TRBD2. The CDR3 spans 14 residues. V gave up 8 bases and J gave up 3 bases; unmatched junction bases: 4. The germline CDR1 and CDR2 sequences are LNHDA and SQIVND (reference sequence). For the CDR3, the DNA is TGTGCCAGTGCAGGGACTAGCGGTACAGATACGCAGTATTTT. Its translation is CASAGTSGTDTQYF.